The source of this T cell receptor beta chain is a study of CD8 T cell repertoires and HIV-1 epitope variants. For the study at large: Twenty-five autologous and known Gag and Nef epitope variant peptides each stimulated T cells separately. Control wells had CMV/EBV/flu peptides, negative Ebola AY9, or no peptide.

Method: immunoSEQ multiplex PCR; TCRdb's copy keeps in-frame clones and lacks some. The sample has 4,700 or so clones; roughly 72% are singletons. As for this clone: Its antigen is not identified.

The CDR3 runs to 16 residues. Germline assignment: CDR1 MNHEY and CDR2 SVGAGI. V lost 0 bases and J lost 7; bases outside the gene matches: 4. The receptor was derived from a male donor with HIV. The genes are TRBV6-5 and TRBJ1-4; 11 bases fit TRBD1. Sequenced sample: cultured CD8+ T cells derived from PBMCs. DNA of the CDR3: TGTGCCAGCAGTTACTCGATCGGGACAGGGGGTGAAAAACTGTTTTTT. This sequence encodes CASSYSIGTGGEKLFF.